This record looks at one T cell receptor beta chain sequence and its context. The sample comes from a study of blood T cell repertoires in COVID-19. Background on the study: T cells, B-cell-depleted T cells, or PBMCs provided the cDNA or gDNA that served as material.

Two negative PCRs, clearance, or symptom resolution characterized the recovered Cohort 3 donors. Authors' methods: It was from reference gene primer amplification that nucleated cell counts were estimated. TCRdb keeps only in-frame clones here, not all; method: immunoSEQ multiplex PCR. The V and J calls and clone size are taken from that table; D and trimming were inferred from the DNA. The table includes tens of thousands of clones, 88% detected once. The CDR3 has 15 amino acids. The germline V and J ends were trimmed by 3 bases and 3 bases, with 10 bases remaining between them. CDR1 is SGDLS and CDR2 is YYNGEE in the germline V gene.

The rearrangement links TRBV9 to TRBJ1-6; maybe TRBD1 (5 bases). The receptor was derived from a middle-aged woman who had recovered from COVID-19. The sample consisted of PBMCs or T cells enriched from blood (not recorded which). The CDR3 DNA follows: TGTGCCAGCAGCGAAAGACAGTACTATAATTCACCCCTCCACTTT. It codes for CASSERQYYNSPLHF.